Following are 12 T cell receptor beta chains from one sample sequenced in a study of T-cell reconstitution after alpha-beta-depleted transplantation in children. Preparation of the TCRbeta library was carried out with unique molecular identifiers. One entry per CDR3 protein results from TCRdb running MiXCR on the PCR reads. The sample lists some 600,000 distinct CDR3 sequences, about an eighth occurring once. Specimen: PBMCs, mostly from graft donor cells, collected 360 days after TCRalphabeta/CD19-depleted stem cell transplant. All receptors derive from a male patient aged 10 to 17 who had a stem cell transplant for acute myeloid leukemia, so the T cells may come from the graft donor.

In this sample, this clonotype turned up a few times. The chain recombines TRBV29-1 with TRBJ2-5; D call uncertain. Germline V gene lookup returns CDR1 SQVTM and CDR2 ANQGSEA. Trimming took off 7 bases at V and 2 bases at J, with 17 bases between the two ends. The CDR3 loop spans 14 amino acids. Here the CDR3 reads CSAARRARQETQYF. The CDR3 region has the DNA TGCAGCGCCGCCAGAAGGGCAAGGCAAGAGACCCAGTACTTC. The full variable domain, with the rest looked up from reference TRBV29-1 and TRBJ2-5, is SAVISQKPSRDICQRGTSLTIQCQVDSQVTMMFWYRQQPGQSLTLIATANQGSEATYESGFVIDKFPISRPNLTFSTLTVSNMSPEDSSIYLCSAARRARQETQYFGPGTRLLVL.

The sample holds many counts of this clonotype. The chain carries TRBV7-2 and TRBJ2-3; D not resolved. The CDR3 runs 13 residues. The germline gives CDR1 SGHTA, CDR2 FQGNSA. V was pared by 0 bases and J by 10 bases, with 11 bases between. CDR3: CASSLAFTPSQYF. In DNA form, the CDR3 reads TGTGCCAGCAGCTTAGCTTTCACCCCCTCGCAGTATTTT. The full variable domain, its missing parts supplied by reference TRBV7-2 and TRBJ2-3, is GAGVSQSPSNKVTEKGKDVELRCDPISGHTALYWYRQSLGQGLEFLIYFQGNSAPDKSGLPSDRFSAERTGGSVSTLTIQRTQQEDSAVYLCASSLAFTPSQYFGPGTRLTVL.

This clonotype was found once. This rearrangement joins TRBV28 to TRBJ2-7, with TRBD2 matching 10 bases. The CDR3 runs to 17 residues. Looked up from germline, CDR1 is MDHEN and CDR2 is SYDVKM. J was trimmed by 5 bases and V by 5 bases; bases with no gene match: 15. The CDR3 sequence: CASSPRLWTSGEDEQYF. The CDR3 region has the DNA TGTGCCAGCAGTCCCCGTTTGTGGACTAGCGGAGAAGACGAGCAGTACTTC. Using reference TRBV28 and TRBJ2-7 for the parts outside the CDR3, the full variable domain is DVKVTQSSRYLVKRTGEKVFLECVQDMDHENMFWYRQDPGLGLRLIYFSYDVKMKEKGDIPEGYSVSREKKERFSLILESASTNQTSMYLCASSPRLWTSGEDEQYFGPGTRLTVT.

CDR3 bases: TGTGCCATCAGGGAACGATGGGCATCCGCCTACGAGCAGTACTTC. It is translated as CAIRERWASAYEQYF. V and J are TRBV10-3 and TRBJ2-7; D is uncertain. The germline V gene has CDR1 ENHRY and CDR2 SYGVKD. Between the trimmed V and J ends, which lost 6 bases and 2 bases, there was a span of 17 bases. This CDR3 has 15 residues.

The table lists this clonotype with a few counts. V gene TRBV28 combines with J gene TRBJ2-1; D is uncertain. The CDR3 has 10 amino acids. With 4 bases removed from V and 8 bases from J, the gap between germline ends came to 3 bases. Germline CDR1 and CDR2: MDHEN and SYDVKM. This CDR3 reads CASSSYEQFF. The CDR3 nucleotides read TGTGCCAGCAGTTCTTATGAGCAGTTCTTC.

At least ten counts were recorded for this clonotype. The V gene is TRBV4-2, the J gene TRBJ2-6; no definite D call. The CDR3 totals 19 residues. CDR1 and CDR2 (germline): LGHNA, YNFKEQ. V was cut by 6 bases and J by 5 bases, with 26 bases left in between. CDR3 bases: TGTGCCAGCAGGGAAGGATCCGATCTAAGCTTCCCCTGGGCCAACGTCCTGACTTTC. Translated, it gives CASREGSDLSFPWANVLTF.

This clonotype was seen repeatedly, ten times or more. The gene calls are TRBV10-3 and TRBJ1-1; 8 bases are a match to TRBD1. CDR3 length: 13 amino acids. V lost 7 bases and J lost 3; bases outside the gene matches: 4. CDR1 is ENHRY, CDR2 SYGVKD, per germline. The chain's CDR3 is CAITQGADTEAFF. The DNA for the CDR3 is TGTGCCATCACCCAGGGGGCTGACACTGAAGCTTTCTTT.

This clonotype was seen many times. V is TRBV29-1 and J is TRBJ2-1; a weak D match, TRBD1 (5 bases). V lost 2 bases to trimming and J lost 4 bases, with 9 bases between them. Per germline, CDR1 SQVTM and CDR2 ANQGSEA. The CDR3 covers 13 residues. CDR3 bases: TGCAGCGTTGAACCTCAGGGATACAATGAGCAGTTCTTC. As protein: CSVEPQGYNEQFF.

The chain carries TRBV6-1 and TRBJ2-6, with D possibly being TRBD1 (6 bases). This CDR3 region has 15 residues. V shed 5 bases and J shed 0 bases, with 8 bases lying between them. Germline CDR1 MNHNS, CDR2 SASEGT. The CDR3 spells CASSRQVSGANVLTF. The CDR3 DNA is TGTGCCAGCAGTAGACAGGTCTCTGGGGCCAACGTCCTGACTTTC.

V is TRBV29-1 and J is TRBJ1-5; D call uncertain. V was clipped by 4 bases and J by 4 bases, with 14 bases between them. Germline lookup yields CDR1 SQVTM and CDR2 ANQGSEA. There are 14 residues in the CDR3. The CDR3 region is CSVGETAGNQPQHF. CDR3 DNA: TGCAGCGTTGGGGAGACCGCGGGGAATCAGCCCCAGCATTTT.

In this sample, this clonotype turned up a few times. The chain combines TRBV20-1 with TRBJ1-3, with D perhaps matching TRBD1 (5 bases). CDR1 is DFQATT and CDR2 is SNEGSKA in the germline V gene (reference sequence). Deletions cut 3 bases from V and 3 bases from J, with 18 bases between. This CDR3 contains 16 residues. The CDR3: CSASPPARAGGNTIYF. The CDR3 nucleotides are TGCAGTGCTAGCCCTCCGGCCAGGGCGGGTGGAAACACCATATATTTT.

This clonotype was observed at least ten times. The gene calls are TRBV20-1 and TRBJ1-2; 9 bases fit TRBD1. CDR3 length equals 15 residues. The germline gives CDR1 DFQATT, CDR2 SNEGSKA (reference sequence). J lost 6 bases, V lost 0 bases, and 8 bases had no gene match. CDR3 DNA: TGCAGTGCTAGAGACCAAAACAGGGGGCCCGATGGCTACACCTTC. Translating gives CSARDQNRGPDGYTF.